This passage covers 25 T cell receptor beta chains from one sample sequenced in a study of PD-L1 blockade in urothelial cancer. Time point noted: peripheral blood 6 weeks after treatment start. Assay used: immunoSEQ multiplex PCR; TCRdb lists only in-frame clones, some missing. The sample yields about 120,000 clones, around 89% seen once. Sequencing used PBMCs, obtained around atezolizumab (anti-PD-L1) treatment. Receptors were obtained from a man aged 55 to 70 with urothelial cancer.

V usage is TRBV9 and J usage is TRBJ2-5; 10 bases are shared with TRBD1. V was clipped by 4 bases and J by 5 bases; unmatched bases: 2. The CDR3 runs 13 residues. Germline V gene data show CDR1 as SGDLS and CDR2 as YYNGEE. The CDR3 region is CASSRGQGETQYF. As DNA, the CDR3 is TGTGCCAGCAGCAGGGGACAGGGGGAGACCCAGTACTTC.

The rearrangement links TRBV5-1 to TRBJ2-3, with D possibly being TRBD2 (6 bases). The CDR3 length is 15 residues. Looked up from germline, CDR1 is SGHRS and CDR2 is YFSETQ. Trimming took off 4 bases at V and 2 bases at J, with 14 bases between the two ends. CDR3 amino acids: CASSPGGPTTDTQYF. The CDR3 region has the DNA TGCGCCAGCAGCCCCGGAGGGCCTACCACAGATACGCAGTATTTT.

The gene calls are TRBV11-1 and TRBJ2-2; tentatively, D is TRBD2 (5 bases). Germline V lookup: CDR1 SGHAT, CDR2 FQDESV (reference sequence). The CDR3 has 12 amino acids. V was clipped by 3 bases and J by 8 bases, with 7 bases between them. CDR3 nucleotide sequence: TGTGCCAGCAGCTTGGAGGTGGGGGAGCTGTTTTTT. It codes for CASSLEVGELFF.

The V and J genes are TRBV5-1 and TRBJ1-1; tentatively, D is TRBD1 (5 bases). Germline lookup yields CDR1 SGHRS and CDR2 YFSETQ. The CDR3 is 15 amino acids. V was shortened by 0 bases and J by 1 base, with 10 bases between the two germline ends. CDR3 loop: CASSLEGLGNTEAFF. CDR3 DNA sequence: TGCGCCAGCAGCTTGGAGGGGCTAGGGAACACTGAAGCTTTCTTT.

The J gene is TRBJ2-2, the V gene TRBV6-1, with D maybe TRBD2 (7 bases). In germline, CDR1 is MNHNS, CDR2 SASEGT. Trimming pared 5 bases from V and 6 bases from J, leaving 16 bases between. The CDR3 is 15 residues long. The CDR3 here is CASSNRGGLPGELFF. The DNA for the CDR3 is TGTGCCAGCAGTAACCGCGGGGGCCTCCCCGGGGAGCTGTTTTTT.

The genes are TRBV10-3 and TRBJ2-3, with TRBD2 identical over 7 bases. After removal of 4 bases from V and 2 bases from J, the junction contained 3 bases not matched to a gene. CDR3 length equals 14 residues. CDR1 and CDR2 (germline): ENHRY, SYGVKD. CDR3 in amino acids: CAISARGDTDTQYF. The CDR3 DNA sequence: TGTGCCATCAGTGCACGGGGGGACACAGATACGCAGTATTTT.

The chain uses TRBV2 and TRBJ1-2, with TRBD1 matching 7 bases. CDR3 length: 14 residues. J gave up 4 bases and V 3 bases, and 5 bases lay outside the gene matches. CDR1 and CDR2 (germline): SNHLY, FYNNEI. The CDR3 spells CASSERRDSYGYTF. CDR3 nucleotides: TGTGCCAGCAGTGAGCGCAGGGACAGCTATGGCTACACCTTC.

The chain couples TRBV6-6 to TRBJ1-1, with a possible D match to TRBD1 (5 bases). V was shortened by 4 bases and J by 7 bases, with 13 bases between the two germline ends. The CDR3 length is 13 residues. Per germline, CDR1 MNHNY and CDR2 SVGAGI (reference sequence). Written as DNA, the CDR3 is TGTGCCAGCAGTTGGAGTGGGGGGGGTGAAGCTTTCTTT. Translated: CASSWSGGGEAFF.

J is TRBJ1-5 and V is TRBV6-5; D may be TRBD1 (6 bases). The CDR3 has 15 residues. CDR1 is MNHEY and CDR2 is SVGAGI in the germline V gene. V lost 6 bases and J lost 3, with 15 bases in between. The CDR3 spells CASRPGGGVNQPQHF. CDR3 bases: TGTGCCAGCAGGCCCGGGGGGGGCGTCAATCAGCCCCAGCATTTT.

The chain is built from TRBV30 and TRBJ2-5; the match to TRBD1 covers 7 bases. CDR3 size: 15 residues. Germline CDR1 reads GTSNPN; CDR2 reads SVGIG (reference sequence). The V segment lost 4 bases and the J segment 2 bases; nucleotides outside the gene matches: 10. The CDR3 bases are TGTGCCTGGATTCTTCGGGGACAGATACAAGAGACCCAGTACTTC. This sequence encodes CAWILRGQIQETQYF.

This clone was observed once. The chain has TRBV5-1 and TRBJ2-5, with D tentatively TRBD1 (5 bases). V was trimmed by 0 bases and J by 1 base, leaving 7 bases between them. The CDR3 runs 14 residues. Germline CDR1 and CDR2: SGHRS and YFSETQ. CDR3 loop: CASSLGQFQETQYF. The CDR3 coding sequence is TGCGCCAGCAGCTTGGGACAGTTCCAAGAGACCCAGTACTTC.

This CDR3 reads CASSPGPDRGLGEQYF. The CDR3 DNA follows: TGTGCCAGCAGCCCTGGCCCGGACAGGGGGCTGGGGGAGCAGTACTTC. The chain combines TRBV5-4 with TRBJ2-7; TRBD1 matches at 11 bases. There are 16 residues in the CDR3. Germline assignment: CDR1 SGHNT and CDR2 YYREEE (reference sequence). The junction had 13 bases not matched to a gene; V was cut back by 4 bases and J by 7 bases.

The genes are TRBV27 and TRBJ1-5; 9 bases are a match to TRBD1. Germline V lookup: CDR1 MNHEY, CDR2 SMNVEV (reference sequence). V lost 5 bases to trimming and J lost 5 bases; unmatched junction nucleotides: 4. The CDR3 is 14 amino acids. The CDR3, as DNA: TGTGCCAGCAGTAAAACAGGGGGCGATCAGCCCCAGCATTTT. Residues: CASSKTGGDQPQHF.

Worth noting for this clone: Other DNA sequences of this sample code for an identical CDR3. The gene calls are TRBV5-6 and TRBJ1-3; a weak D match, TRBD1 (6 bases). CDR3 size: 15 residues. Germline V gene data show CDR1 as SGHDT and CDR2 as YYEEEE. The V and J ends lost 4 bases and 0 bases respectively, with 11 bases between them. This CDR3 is CASSPGHSSGNTIYF. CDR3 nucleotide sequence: TGTGCCAGCAGCCCGGGACATAGCTCTGGAAACACCATATATTTT.

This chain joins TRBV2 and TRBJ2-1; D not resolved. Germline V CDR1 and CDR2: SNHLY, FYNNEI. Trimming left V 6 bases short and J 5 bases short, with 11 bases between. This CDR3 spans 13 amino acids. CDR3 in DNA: TGTGCCAGCAGACCAACTACTAACAATGAGCAGTTCTTC. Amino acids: CASRPTTNNEQFF.

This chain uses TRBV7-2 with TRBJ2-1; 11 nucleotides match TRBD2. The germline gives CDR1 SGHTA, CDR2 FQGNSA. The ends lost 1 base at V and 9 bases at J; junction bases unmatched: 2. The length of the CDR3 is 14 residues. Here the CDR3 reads CASSLGLAGTEQFF. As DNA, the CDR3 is TGTGCCAGCAGCTTAGGACTAGCGGGAACTGAGCAGTTCTTC.

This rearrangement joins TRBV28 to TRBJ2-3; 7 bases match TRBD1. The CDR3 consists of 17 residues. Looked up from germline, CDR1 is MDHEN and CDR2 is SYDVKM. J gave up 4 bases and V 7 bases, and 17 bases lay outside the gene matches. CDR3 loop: CASNLRRTGASADTQYF. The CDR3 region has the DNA TGTGCCAGCAATCTAAGGAGAACAGGGGCGAGTGCAGATACGCAGTATTTT.

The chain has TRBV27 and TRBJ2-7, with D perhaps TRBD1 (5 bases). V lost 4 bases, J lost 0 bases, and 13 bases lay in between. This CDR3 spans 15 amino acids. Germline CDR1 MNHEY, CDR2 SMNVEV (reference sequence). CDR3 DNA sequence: TGTGCCAGCAGTTCCCGACAGAGTTTCTCCTACGAGCAGTACTTC. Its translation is CASSSRQSFSYEQYF.

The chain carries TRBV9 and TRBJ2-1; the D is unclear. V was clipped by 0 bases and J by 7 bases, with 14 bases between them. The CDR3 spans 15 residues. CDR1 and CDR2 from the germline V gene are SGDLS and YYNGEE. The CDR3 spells CASSVAFEASNEQFF. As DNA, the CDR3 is TGTGCCAGCAGCGTAGCTTTTGAGGCCTCAAATGAGCAGTTCTTC.

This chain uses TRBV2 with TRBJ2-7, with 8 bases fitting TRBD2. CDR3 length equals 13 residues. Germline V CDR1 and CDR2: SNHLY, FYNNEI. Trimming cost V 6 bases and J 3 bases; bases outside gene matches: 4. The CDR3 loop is CASSASGSYEQYF. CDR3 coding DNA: TGTGCCAGCAGCGCCAGCGGGAGCTACGAGCAGTACTTC.

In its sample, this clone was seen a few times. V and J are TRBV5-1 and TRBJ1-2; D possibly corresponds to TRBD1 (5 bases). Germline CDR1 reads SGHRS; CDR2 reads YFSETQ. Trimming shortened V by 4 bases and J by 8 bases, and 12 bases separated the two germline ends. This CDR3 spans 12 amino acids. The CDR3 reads CASSPGFGGYTF. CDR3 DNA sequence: TGCGCCAGCAGCCCAGGGTTCGGGGGCTACACCTTC.

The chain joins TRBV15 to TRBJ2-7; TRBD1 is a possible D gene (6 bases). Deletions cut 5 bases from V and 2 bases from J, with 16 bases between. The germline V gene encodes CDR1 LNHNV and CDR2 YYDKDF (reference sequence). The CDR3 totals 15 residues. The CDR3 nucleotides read TGTGCCACCAGCGATCACGGGACAAGAACCTACGAGCAGTACTTC. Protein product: CATSDHGTRTYEQYF.

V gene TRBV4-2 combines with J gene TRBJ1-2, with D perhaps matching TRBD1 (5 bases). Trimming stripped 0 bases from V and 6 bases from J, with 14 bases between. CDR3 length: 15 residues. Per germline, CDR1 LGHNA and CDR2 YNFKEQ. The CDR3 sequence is CASSQEGRALDGYTF. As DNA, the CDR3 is TGTGCCAGCAGCCAAGAGGGCAGGGCTTTAGATGGCTACACCTTC.

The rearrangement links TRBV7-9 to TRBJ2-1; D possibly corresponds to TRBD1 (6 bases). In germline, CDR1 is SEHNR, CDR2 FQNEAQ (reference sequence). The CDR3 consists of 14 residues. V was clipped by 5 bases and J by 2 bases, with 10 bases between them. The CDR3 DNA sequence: TGTGCCAGCAGCCCCGGACAGCCCTACAATGAGCAGTTCTTC. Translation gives CASSPGQPYNEQFF.

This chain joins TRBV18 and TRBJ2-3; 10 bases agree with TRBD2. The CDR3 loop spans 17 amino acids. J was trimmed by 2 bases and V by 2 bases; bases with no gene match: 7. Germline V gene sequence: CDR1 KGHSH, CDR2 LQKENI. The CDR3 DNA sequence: TGTGCCAGCTCACCAGTCCCTAGCGGGAGACTCACAGATACGCAGTATTTT. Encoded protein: CASSPVPSGRLTDTQYF.